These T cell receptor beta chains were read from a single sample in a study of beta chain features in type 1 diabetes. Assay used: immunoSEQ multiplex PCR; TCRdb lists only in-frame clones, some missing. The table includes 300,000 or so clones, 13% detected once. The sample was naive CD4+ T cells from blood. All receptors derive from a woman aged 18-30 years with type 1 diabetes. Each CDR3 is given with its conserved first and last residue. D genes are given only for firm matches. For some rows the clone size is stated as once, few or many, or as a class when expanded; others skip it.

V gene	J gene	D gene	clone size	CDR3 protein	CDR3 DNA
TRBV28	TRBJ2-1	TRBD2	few	CASSSRLAGRQDNEQFF	TGTGCCAGCAGCTCAAGACTAGCGGGGCGGCAGGACAATGAGCAGTTCTTC
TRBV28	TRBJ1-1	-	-	CATDRWGEHTEAFF	TGTGCCACAGATAGATGGGGGGAGCACACTGAAGCTTTCTTT
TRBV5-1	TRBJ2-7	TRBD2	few	CASTEGLAVHEQYF	TGCGCCAGCACCGAGGGACTAGCGGTCCACGAGCAGTACTTC
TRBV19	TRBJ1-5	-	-	CASSIVRGAGQQPQHF	TGTGCCAGTAGTATAGTCCGGGGGGCAGGTCAACAGCCCCAGCATTTT
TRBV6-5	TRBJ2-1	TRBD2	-	CASSPSGSHPEQFF	TGTGCCAGCAGCCCTAGCGGGAGTCACCCTGAGCAGTTCTTC
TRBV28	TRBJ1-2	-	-	CASSSLRESYGYTF	TGTGCCAGCAGTTCCTTACGGGAAAGCTATGGCTACACCTTC
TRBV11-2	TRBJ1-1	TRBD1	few	CASSLGQGLEAFF	TGTGCCAGCAGCCTCGGACAGGGGTTGGAAGCTTTCTTT
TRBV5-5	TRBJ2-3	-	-	CASVREFTDTQYF	TGTGCCAGCGTGAGGGAATTCACAGATACGCAGTATTTT
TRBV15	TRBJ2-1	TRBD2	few	CATSRSSGRGKRGEQFF	TGTGCCACCAGCAGGAGTAGCGGGAGAGGAAAGCGCGGGGAGCAGTTCTTC
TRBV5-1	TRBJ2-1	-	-	CASRTVAGNEQFF	TGCGCCAGCAGGACAGTGGCCGGCAATGAGCAGTTCTTC
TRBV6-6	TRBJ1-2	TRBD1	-	CASGQGPGYTF	TGTGCCAGCGGACAGGGCCCTGGCTACACCTTC
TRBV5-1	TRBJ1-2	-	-	CASSPGASMDGYTF	TGCGCCAGCTCCCCAGGGGCCTCTATGGATGGCTACACCTTC
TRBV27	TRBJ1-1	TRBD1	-	CASSSRGKAFF	TGTGCCAGCAGTTCCAGGGGGAAAGCTTTCTTT
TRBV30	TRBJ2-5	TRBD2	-	CAWSKGTSGQETQYF	TGTGCCTGGAGTAAGGGGACTAGCGGACAAGAGACCCAGTACTTC
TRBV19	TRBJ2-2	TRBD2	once	CASSPERGSNTGELFF	TGTGCCAGTAGTCCGGAGCGGGGATCGAACACCGGGGAGCTGTTTTTT
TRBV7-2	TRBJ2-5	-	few	CASSAGRRRETQYF	TGTGCCAGCAGCGCCGGACGGAGGCGGGAGACCCAGTACTTC
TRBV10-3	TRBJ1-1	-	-	CAISDRENTEAFF	TGTGCCATCAGTGACAGGGAGAACACTGAAGCTTTCTTT
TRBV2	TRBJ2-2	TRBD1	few	CARHGTGGNTGELFF	TGTGCCAGACACGGGACAGGGGGGAACACCGGGGAGCTGTTTTTT
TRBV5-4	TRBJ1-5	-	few	CASSLAGGTLNQPQHF	TGTGCCAGCAGCTTGGCCGGGGGGACCCTCAATCAGCCCCAGCATTTT
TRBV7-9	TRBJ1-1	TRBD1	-	CASSAKQGGTEAFF	TGTGCCAGCAGCGCCAAACAGGGGGGCACTGAAGCTTTCTTT
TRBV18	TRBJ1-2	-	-	CASSPLPGGFYGYTF	TGTGCCAGCTCACCACTTCCTGGGGGCTTCTATGGCTACACCTTC
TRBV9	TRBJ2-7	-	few	CASSAGSPGQLLQYF	TGTGCCAGCAGCGCCGGTAGCCCCGGACAGCTCTTGCAGTACTTC
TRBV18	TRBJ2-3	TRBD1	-	CASTLTGVSTDTQYF	TGTGCCAGCACCCTCACAGGGGTCTCCACAGATACGCAGTATTTT
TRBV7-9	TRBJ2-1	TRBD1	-	CASSLRDRGGEQFF	TGTGCCAGCAGCTTAAGGGACAGGGGAGGTGAGCAGTTCTTC
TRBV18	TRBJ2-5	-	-	CASSPSRGQETQYF	TGTGCCAGCTCACCTTCAAGGGGCCAAGAGACCCAGTACTTC
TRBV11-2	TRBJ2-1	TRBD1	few	CASSSLTGAGGEQFF	TGTGCCAGCAGCTCACTCACAGGGGCCGGAGGTGAGCAGTTCTTC
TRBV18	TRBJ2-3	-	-	CASSPGTNTDTQYF	TGTGCCAGCTCACCAGGGACAAACACAGATACGCAGTATTTT